This T cell receptor (beta chain) derives from a study of beta chain features in type 1 diabetes. Whole-study context: Age, gender and cell yields were alike across patients and healthy donors. Study conclusions and caveats: TCRB CDR3s were moderately but significantly shorter in Type 1 diabetes patients in all four CD4+ subsets. Small HLA sub-analyses could not settle whether HLA shapes TCRB rearrangement.

A remark on this clone: The antigen is unknown.

The ends were cut back, 1 base at V and 5 bases at J, with 21 bases in the middle. Germline V gene lookup returns CDR1 MGHRA and CDR2 YSYEKL. This CDR3 comprises 17 residues. Expressed TCRB transcripts were sequenced after all isolated RNA was converted to cDNA. Some clones are missing from TCRdb's copy, which holds only in-frame ones; the method was immunoSEQ multiplex PCR. This repertoire shows just over 600,000 clones, roughly a sixth found once; its top ten account for about 0.086%. The TCR sequence derives from a man aged 18 to 35 in good health. The V call is TRBV4-1, the J call TRBJ2-7; possible D gene TRBD2, 6 bases. Sequenced sample: naive CD4+ T cells from blood. The CDR3 coding sequence is TGCGCCAGCAGCCAAGTTTTAAAGAGGCAGGGAGGCCACGAGCAGTACTTC. It encodes CASSQVLKRQGGHEQYF.